This is a list of T cell receptor beta chains from one sample in a study of response to subunit inactivated influenza vaccine. TCRdb processed the RT-PCR reads anew with MiXCR; each CDR3 protein has one entry. The profile shows about 160,000 distinct CDR3 sequences, roughly a tenth of them singletons. The sample in question was non-naive T cells sorted from PBMCs, obtained about 40 days after vaccination. All receptors derive from a man in his forties or fifties who received an inactivated influenza vaccine. The CDR3 runs from the conserved cysteine through the conserved F or W. D genes are given only for firm matches. Size values are once, few and many counts, or a class for expanded clones, and some rows have none.

>TRBV7-9|.|.|TRBJ1-1
CASSLPSRNTEAFF
TGTGCCAGCAGCCTACCGTCCAGGAACACTGAAGCTTTCTTT
>TRBV7-7|.|many|TRBJ2-3
CASSRTAGTDTQYF
TGTGCCAGCAGCCGGACAGCGGGAACAGATACGCAGTATTTT
>TRBV9|.|few|TRBJ2-3
CASSVEGGGQTSTDTQYF
TGTGCCAGCAGCGTAGAAGGAGGGGGACAGACTAGCACAGATACGCAGTATTTT
>TRBV7-9|.|many|TRBJ1-6
CASSPGGGRNSPLHF
TGTGCCAGCAGCCCCGGTGGGGGTAGAAATTCACCCCTCCACTTT
>TRBV20-1|TRBD1|few|TRBJ1-6
CSTRDRGSNSPLHF
TGCAGTACTAGGGACAGGGGTTCTAATTCACCCCTCCACTTT
>TRBV4-1|TRBD1|.|TRBJ1-2
CASSQGGQGSWGYTF
TGCGCCAGCAGCCAAGGGGGACAGGGGAGTTGGGGCTACACCTTC
>TRBV7-3|TRBD1|many|TRBJ2-1
CASSSGTGGPYNEQFF
TGTGCCAGCAGCTCAGGGACAGGGGGGCCCTACAATGAGCAGTTCTTC
>TRBV24-1|.|few|TRBJ2-2
CATSDSVTPELFF
TGTGCCACCAGTGATTCGGTTACTCCGGAGCTGTTTTTT
>TRBV7-6|.|few|TRBJ1-5
CASSLAGPENQPQHF
TGTGCCAGCAGCTTAGCCGGGCCGGAAAATCAGCCCCAGCATTTT
>TRBV27|TRBD2|once|TRBJ2-1
CTSSPTLAGNSYNEQFF
TGCACCAGCAGTCCCACTCTAGCGGGGAATTCCTACAATGAGCAGTTCTTC
>TRBV21-1|.|few|TRBJ2-7
CASSDVLYEQYF
TGTGCCAGCAGCGACGTTTTATACGAGCAGTACTTC
>TRBV6-1|.|few|TRBJ1-1
CASRQGTSNTEAFF
TGTGCCAGCAGGCAGGGGACCTCGAACACTGAAGCTTTCTTT
>TRBV12-3/TRBV12-4|TRBD2|many|TRBJ2-5
CASSPGLANQETQYF
TGTGCCAGCAGCCCGGGACTAGCGAATCAAGAGACCCAGTACTTC
>TRBV27|.|few|TRBJ2-1
CASRPLFTAGSYNEQFF
TGTGCCAGCCGGCCCCTTTTTACGGCCGGCTCCTACAATGAGCAGTTCTTC
>TRBV20-1|TRBD2|many|TRBJ2-5
CSVTGTSGETQYF
TGCAGTGTCACCGGGACTAGCGGAGAGACCCAGTACTTC
>TRBV5-1|.|few|TRBJ1-1
CASSFVLGTEAFF
TGCGCCAGCAGCTTTGTTCTAGGCACTGAAGCTTTCTTT
>TRBV9|.|.|TRBJ2-7
CASSPQGGDYEQYF
TGTGCCAGCAGCCCTCAGGGGGGCGACTACGAGCAGTACTTC
>TRBV6-2/TRBV6-3|.|many|TRBJ2-1
CASSRHQAGDNEQFF
TGTGCCAGCAGTCGACACCAAGCGGGCGACAATGAGCAGTTCTTC
>TRBV6-2/TRBV6-3|.|.|TRBJ1-1
CASSYGIRDTEAFF
TGTGCCAGCAGTTACGGTATCCGAGACACTGAAGCTTTCTTT